Each of the 22 T cell receptor beta chains below was sequenced from the same sample in a study of T-cell memory formation after mild COVID-19 listed by TCRdb under 2021. The library was made by 5' RACE. This sample was sequenced with an Illumina NovaSeq 6000. TCRdb passed the public sequencing reads through fastp at Q25 and MiXCR, retaining productive beta sequences. Merged by CDR3 protein, the rows form single entries marked with the most common genes and DNA. Counted in this sample were 400,000 to 500,000 distinct CDR3 sequences; under 20% of them appeared once. The ten largest make up approximately 21% of the sample. Specimen: PBMCs or a T cell subset sorted from them (not recorded which). The source is a man between 18 and 29 years old who had mild COVID-19 (a few samples of this study predate the infection). The sample titles of this study are shuffled in the database, so cell type and time point are left out; the donor was told from shared clones.

The rearrangement links TRBV15 to TRBJ2-3; 7 bases align to TRBD2. Germline CDR1 and CDR2: LNHNV and YYDKDF (reference sequence). The V segment lost 1 base and the J segment 4 bases; nucleotides outside the gene matches: 5. The CDR3 has 15 amino acids. The CDR3 here is CATSRVRGGSDTQYF. The CDR3 DNA follows: TGTGCCACCAGCAGAGTACGCGGGGGATCAGATACGCAGTATTTT.

J is TRBJ2-7 and V is TRBV18; the match to TRBD1 covers 8 bases. The CDR3 has 16 residues. Germline CDR1 is KGHSH and CDR2 is LQKENI. Trimming removed 6 bases from V and 4 bases from J; junction bases left unmatched: 14. The CDR3 loop reads CASSNSFPGQGYEQYF. Written as DNA, the CDR3 is TGTGCCAGCTCTAATTCTTTCCCCGGACAGGGATACGAGCAGTACTTC.

Many counts were recorded for this clonotype. The gene calls are TRBV3-1 and TRBJ2-1; no firm D call. The V end was cut by 1 base, the J end by 2 bases, with 9 bases between. The CDR3 contains 15 residues. Germline CDR1 is LGHDT and CDR2 is YNNKEL (reference sequence). The CDR3 DNA follows: TGTGCCAGCAGCCAAGGTCCACAGACCTACAATGAGCAGTTCTTC. Residues: CASSQGPQTYNEQFF.

This clonotype was detected a few times. The chain joins TRBV6-6 to TRBJ2-3; 9 bases align to TRBD1. V gave up 7 bases and J gave up 3 bases; unmatched junction bases: 5. Germline V CDR1 and CDR2: MNHNY, SVGAGI (reference sequence). The CDR3 is 14 amino acids. The CDR3 loop reads CASTDRGGTDTQYF. In nucleotides, the CDR3 is TGTGCCAGCACCGACAGGGGGGGGACAGATACGCAGTATTTT.

This clonotype was counted between two and nine times. This chain connects TRBV5-1 to TRBJ2-5; the D gene is possibly TRBD2 (6 bases). This CDR3 is built from 14 residues. CDR1 is SGHRS, CDR2 YFSETQ, per germline. V lost 4 bases to trimming and J lost 5 bases, with 15 bases between them. In DNA form, the CDR3 reads TGCGCCAGCAGCCCTCCGGGCAGCGGGGAGACCCAGTACTTC. Residues: CASSPPGSGETQYF.

CDR3 coding DNA: TGTGCCAGCAGCTTAACTCACAGAACTCCCCGAGAGACCCAGTACTTC. This translates into CASSLTHRTPRETQYF. V is TRBV7-9 and J is TRBJ2-5; D is unclear. CDR1 SEHNR and CDR2 FQNEAQ come from the germline V gene (reference sequence). Trimming cost V 2 bases and J 4 bases, with 17 bases left between them. The length of the CDR3 is 16 residues.

This clonotype was detected only a few times. The V call is TRBV19, the J call TRBJ2-5, with TRBD1 identical over 10 bases. From germline, CDR1 is LNHDA and CDR2 SQIVND (reference sequence). V lost 3 bases to trimming and J lost 9 bases; unmatched junction nucleotides: 10. This CDR3 is 15 amino acids long. CDR3 sequence reads: CASSIRTGGPGAQYF. The CDR3, as DNA: TGTGCCAGTAGTATCCGGACAGGGGGACCAGGGGCCCAGTACTTC. The variable domain in full, completed from reference TRBV19 and TRBJ2-5, reads DGGITQSPKYLFRKEGQNVTLSCEQNLNHDAMYWYRQDPGQGLRLIYYSQIVNDFQKGDIAEGYSVSREKKESFPLTVTSAQKNPTAFYLCASSIRTGGPGAQYFGPGTRLLVL.

The chain combines TRBV19 with TRBJ1-1, with unresolved D. This CDR3 region has 13 residues. Trimming took 7 bases from V and 6 from J, leaving 15 bases between them. Germline-derived CDR1 and CDR2 are LNHDA and SQIVND (reference sequence). In DNA, the CDR3 is TGTGCCAGTACCGAACGCTCACGGGCTGAAGCTTTCTTT. This translates into CASTERSRAEAFF.

The chain combines TRBV3-1 with TRBJ1-1; possible D gene TRBD1, 6 bases. Germline V gene sequence: CDR1 LGHDT, CDR2 YNNKEL (reference sequence). V was cut by 2 bases and J by 4 bases, with 11 bases left in between. The CDR3 totals 14 residues. The CDR3 here is CASSQITGSTEAFF. CDR3 bases: TGTGCCAGCAGCCAAATTACAGGGAGCACTGAAGCTTTCTTT.

The rearrangement links TRBV6-5 to TRBJ2-1; the D is unclear. V was pared by 6 bases and J by 5 bases, with 11 bases between. The CDR3 spans 13 residues. Germline V gene data show CDR1 as MNHEY and CDR2 as SVGAGI. This chain's CDR3 is CASRDGRNNEQFF. As DNA, the CDR3 is TGTGCCAGCAGAGACGGACGGAACAATGAGCAGTTCTTC.

The chain has TRBV12-5 and TRBJ1-2, with D perhaps matching TRBD1 (5 bases). Trimming pared 4 bases from V and 0 bases from J, leaving 21 bases between. Germline CDR1 and CDR2: LGHNT and FRNRAP. The CDR3 has 18 residues. The DNA for the CDR3 is TGTGCTAGTGGTTGGGACTTGGGCCGACAGTTTCCTAACTATGGCTACACCTTC. Translation: CASGWDLGRQFPNYGYTF.

The chain recombines TRBV18 with TRBJ2-3; D is unresolved. Trimming removed 3 bases at V and 6 bases at J, with 7 bases between. This CDR3 has 12 amino acids. Per germline, CDR1 KGHSH and CDR2 LQKENI. CDR3 sequence reads: CASSPERDTQYF. The CDR3 DNA is TGTGCCAGCTCACCGGAGAGGGATACGCAGTATTTT.

J is TRBJ2-3 and V is TRBV18; D uncertain. V was trimmed by 3 bases and J by 2 bases, leaving 12 bases between them. CDR3 length equals 15 residues. Germline CDR1 KGHSH, CDR2 LQKENI. The CDR3 DNA sequence: TGTGCCAGCTCACCCAATCGGTTCCACACAGATACGCAGTATTTT. As protein: CASSPNRFHTDTQYF. The variable domain in full, with the rest retrieved from reference TRBV18 and TRBJ2-3, is NAGVMQNPRHLVRRRGQEARLRCSPMKGHSHVYWYRQLPEEGLKFMVYLQKENIIDESGMPKERFSAEFPKEGPSILRIQQVVRGDSAAYFCASSPNRFHTDTQYFGPGTRLTVL.

This clonotype was seen a handful of times. The chain employs TRBV20-1 and TRBJ1-5, with TRBD1 as a possible D gene (5 bases). The CDR3 contains 16 residues. V lost 0 bases, J lost 4 bases, and 16 bases lay in between. In germline, CDR1 is DFQATT, CDR2 SNEGSKA (reference sequence). CDR3 sequence (DNA): TGCAGTGCTAGAGATCCGTCCGGGGGAGGTAATCAGCCCCAGCATTTT. Protein: CSARDPSGGGNQPQHF.

V is TRBV30 and J is TRBJ1-5; 11 bases align to TRBD1. There are 13 residues in the CDR3. Germline V gene data show CDR1 as GTSNPN and CDR2 as SVGIG (reference sequence). V shed 5 bases and J 5 bases; nucleotides not matched to a gene: 2. DNA of the CDR3: TGTGCCTGGGCGGGACAGGGGGATCAGCCCCAGCATTTT. Its protein product is CAWAGQGDQPQHF.

This clonotype was seen only a few times. The chain has TRBV28 and TRBJ1-1, with TRBD1 identical over 7 bases. This CDR3 contains 16 residues. V shed 3 bases, J shed 1 base, and the junction held 8 bases outside the gene matches. CDR1 and CDR2 from the germline V gene are MDHEN and SYDVKM. CDR3 residues: CASSLWTGTSNTEAFF. CDR3 nucleotides: TGTGCCAGCAGTTTGTGGACAGGAACATCGAACACTGAAGCTTTCTTT. Combining the CDR3 with reference TRBV28 and TRBJ1-1 gives the whole variable domain DVKVTQSSRYLVKRTGEKVFLECVQDMDHENMFWYRQDPGLGLRLIYFSYDVKMKEKGDIPEGYSVSREKKERFSLILESASTNQTSMYLCASSLWTGTSNTEAFFGQGTRLTVV.

There are a few counts of this clonotype. This chain connects TRBV7-6 to TRBJ2-7; unclear D gene. The CDR3 extends over 15 amino acids. Trimming removed 0 bases from V and 4 bases from J, with 13 bases in between. CDR1 and CDR2 (germline): SGHVS, FNYEAQ. The CDR3 DNA follows: TGTGCCAGCAGCTTAGCACAGAGCAGCCATTACGAGCAGTACTTC. Translating it yields CASSLAQSSHYEQYF.

The table lists this clonotype with a few counts. V and J are TRBV24-1 and TRBJ1-5, with D possibly matching TRBD1 (5 bases). V was pared by 4 bases and J by 2 bases, with 14 bases between. The germline gives CDR1 KGHDR, CDR2 SFDVKD. CDR3 length: 16 amino acids. Here the CDR3 DNA reads TGTGCCACCAGTGACCGGACAATTCACCGCAATCAGCCCCAGCATTTT. This encodes CATSDRTIHRNQPQHF.

This clonotype was seen a handful of times. The chain joins TRBV5-1 to TRBJ2-5, with D possibly being TRBD1 (6 bases). The germline V gene has CDR1 SGHRS and CDR2 YFSETQ. V shed 4 bases and J shed 2 bases, with 12 bases lying between them. The CDR3 consists of 14 residues. CDR3 amino acids: CASSLWTEQETQYF. In DNA, the CDR3 is TGCGCCAGCAGCCTGTGGACAGAGCAAGAGACCCAGTACTTC.

The V call is TRBV5-1, the J call TRBJ2-3, with D hard to call. Germline assignment: CDR1 SGHRS and CDR2 YFSETQ. There are 14 residues in the CDR3. V shed 4 bases and J shed 4 bases, with 13 bases lying between them. The CDR3 here is CASSENTIPDTQYF. DNA of the CDR3: TGCGCCAGCAGCGAAAACACGATCCCAGATACGCAGTATTTT.

The sample holds a few counts of this clonotype. The CDR3 sequence: CASRQLDDTDTQYF. CDR3 nucleotides: TGTGCCAGCAGACAACTGGACGACACAGATACGCAGTATTTT. The chain is built from TRBV7-7 and TRBJ2-3; D gene unclear. This CDR3 contains 14 residues. Germline loops: CDR1 SSHAT, CDR2 FNYEAQ (reference sequence). Trimming cost V 6 bases and J 2 bases, with 12 bases left between them.

This chain joins TRBV15 and TRBJ1-5; D gene ambiguous. The germline gives CDR1 LNHNV, CDR2 YYDKDF (reference sequence). The CDR3 sequence is 16 residues long. Trimming stripped 1 base from V and 6 bases from J, with 16 bases between. The CDR3 reads CATSRGYIFEGQPQHF. In DNA, the CDR3 is TGTGCCACCAGCAGAGGGTATATCTTCGAGGGTCAGCCCCAGCATTTT.